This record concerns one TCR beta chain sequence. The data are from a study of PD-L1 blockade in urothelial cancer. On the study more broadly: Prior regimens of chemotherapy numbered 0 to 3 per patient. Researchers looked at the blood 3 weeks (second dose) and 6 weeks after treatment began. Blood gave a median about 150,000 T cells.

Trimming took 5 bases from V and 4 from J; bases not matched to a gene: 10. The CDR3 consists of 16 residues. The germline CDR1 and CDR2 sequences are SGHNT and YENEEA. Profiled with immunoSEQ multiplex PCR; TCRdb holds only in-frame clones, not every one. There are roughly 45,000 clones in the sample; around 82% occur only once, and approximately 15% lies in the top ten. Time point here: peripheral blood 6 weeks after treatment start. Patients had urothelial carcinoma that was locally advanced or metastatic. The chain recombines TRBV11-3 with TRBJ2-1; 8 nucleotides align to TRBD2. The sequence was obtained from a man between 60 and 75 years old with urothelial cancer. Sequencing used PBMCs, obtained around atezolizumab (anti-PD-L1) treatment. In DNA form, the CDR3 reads TGTGCCAGCAGCCCAAGCGGCGGGGGGCGGTACAATGAGCAGTTCTTC. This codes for CASSPSGGGRYNEQFF.